This T cell receptor (beta chain) is drawn from a study of T cell repertoires in cytomegalovirus infection. Study at large: Matching HLA type, along with CMV infection, was indicated by public TCR beta signatures.

The sample holds a few counts of this clonotype. Its antigen is unknown. General study findings and limits: Carriers of CMV plus the relevant HLA were identified by cumulative public TCR beta family frequency.

TCRdb processed the reads anew with MiXCR; each CDR3 protein has one entry. The repertoire holds about 450,000 distinct CDR3 sequences, approximately 31% seen once, with 12% to 15% in the top ten. This clonotype was sampled from a human donor in good health (CMV status not recorded). Some clones in this sample may be carry-over from other donors' samples. Sequencing was done on a sample of PBMCs.

CDR3 bases: TGTGCCAGCAGTTACGAACGAATCAGCTCTGGGGCCAACGTCCTGACTTTC. Its translation: CASSYERISSGANVLTF. The V gene is TRBV6-6, the J gene TRBJ2-6; D is ambiguous. This CDR3 is built from 17 residues. In germline, CDR1 is MNHNY, CDR2 SVGAGI (reference sequence). The germline V and J ends were trimmed by 2 bases and 0 bases, with 11 bases remaining between them.